This T cell receptor (beta chain) was sequenced for a study of shared clonotypes between healthy human individuals. Produced via immunoSEQ multiplex PCR; TCRdb's table is partial and in-frame only. The top ten hold 0.45% of the sample, which has approximately 1.4 million clones, approximately 98% seen once. The sequenced material came from naive CD4+ T cells sorted from blood. The subset: CD45RA+ positively selected. This sequence originates from a man younger than 45 in good health.

The CDR3 loop is CASSFGGRAGNEQFF. CDR3 sequence (DNA): TGTGCCAGCAGCTTTGGCGGGAGGGCCGGCAATGAGCAGTTCTTC. The rearrangement links TRBV13 to TRBJ2-1, with TRBD2 matching 9 bases. The germline gives CDR1 PRHDT, CDR2 FYEKMQ (reference sequence). The CDR3 sequence is 15 residues long. Trimming cost V 3 bases and J 6 bases; bases outside gene matches: 6.